This entry is about one T cell receptor beta chain. Its antigen is currently unknown. This CDR3 is also generated by other DNA sequences in the sample. At deep level, the assay was performed. Some clones are missing from TCRdb's copy, which holds only in-frame ones; the method was immunoSEQ multiplex PCR. Of approximately 640,000 clones in the sample, about three quarters were seen once. The data are from a study of shared clonotypes between healthy human individuals. At the level of the study: Each donor contributed plates that comprised three CD4 naive, three CD4 memory, two CD8 naive and one CD8 memory.

Study results and caveats: Generation of non-shared clonotypes was less probable than generation of clonotypes shared by all four donors.

Sequenced input: memory CD4+ T cells sorted from blood. Subset in this sample: CD45RA-negative fraction. The clonotype originates from a woman younger than 45 in good health.

The CDR3 loop is CASSLERNQPQHF. CDR3 nucleotide sequence: TGCGCCAGCAGCTTGGAACGAAATCAGCCCCAGCATTTT. The J gene is TRBJ1-5, the V gene TRBV5-1; D gene unclear. The V end was cut by 0 bases, the J end by 4 bases, with 5 bases between. Germline assignment: CDR1 SGHRS and CDR2 YFSETQ. The CDR3 totals 13 residues. Combining the CDR3 with reference TRBV5-1 and TRBJ1-5 gives the whole variable domain KAGVTQTPRYLIKTRGQQVTLSCSPISGHRSVSWYQQTPGQGLQFLFEYFSETQRNKGNFPGRFSGRQFSNSRSEMNVSTLELGDSALYLCASSLERNQPQHFGDGTRLSIL.